Listed below are T cell receptor beta chains from one sample, sequenced in a study of T cells in narcolepsy. Using immunoSEQ multiplex PCR, the repertoire was profiled, and TCRdb retains in-frame clones only, with some absent. The sample carries around 27,000 clones, about 86% recorded once. Sequenced input: CD45RA- memory CD4+ T cells from PBMCs. These receptors all stem from a human donor with narcolepsy. Each CDR3 is given with its conserved first and last residue. Each record gives: CDR3 length, J gene, D gene, V gene, clone size, CDR3 protein. D genes are given only for firm matches. Clone sizes are given selectively: once, few, many, or a class where the clone is expanded.

len: 17; j_gene: TRBJ1-1; d_gene: .; v_gene: TRBV11-2; abundance: .; CDR3aa: CASSLGPRRGMNTEAFF
len: 17; j_gene: TRBJ2-3; d_gene: TRBD2; v_gene: TRBV5-6; abundance: .; CDR3aa: CASSFMTSGGLTDTQYF
len: 14; j_gene: TRBJ2-5; d_gene: .; v_gene: TRBV2; abundance: .; CDR3aa: CASSGTGAGETQYF
len: 11; j_gene: TRBJ2-7; d_gene: .; v_gene: TRBV7-9; abundance: .; CDR3aa: CASSSEYEQYF
len: 14; j_gene: TRBJ2-5; d_gene: .; v_gene: TRBV5-6; abundance: .; CDR3aa: CASSLVADQETQYF
len: 16; j_gene: TRBJ2-7; d_gene: .; v_gene: TRBV7-9; abundance: .; CDR3aa: CASSPQRQATPYEQYF
len: 15; j_gene: TRBJ2-1; d_gene: .; v_gene: TRBV19; abundance: .; CDR3aa: CASSPTTISYNEQFF
len: 14; j_gene: TRBJ2-3; d_gene: TRBD2; v_gene: TRBV5-3; abundance: .; CDR3aa: CARSFGASGDTQYF
len: 16; j_gene: TRBJ2-3; d_gene: .; v_gene: TRBV5-1; abundance: .; CDR3aa: CASSLGPREGTDTQYF
len: 10; j_gene: TRBJ2-5; d_gene: .; v_gene: TRBV20-1; abundance: .; CDR3aa: CRTGGETQYF
len: 14; j_gene: TRBJ2-3; d_gene: TRBD2; v_gene: TRBV5-1; abundance: .; CDR3aa: CASSTSGSTDTQYF
len: 12; j_gene: TRBJ1-1; d_gene: .; v_gene: TRBV30; abundance: .; CDR3aa: CASQGMNTEAFF
len: 13; j_gene: TRBJ1-2; d_gene: TRBD1; v_gene: TRBV2; abundance: .; CDR3aa: CASSFRDRVGYTF
len: 14; j_gene: TRBJ2-3; d_gene: .; v_gene: TRBV18; abundance: .; CDR3aa: CASSSLQGTDTQYF
len: 16; j_gene: TRBJ1-1; d_gene: .; v_gene: TRBV5-4; abundance: .; CDR3aa: CASSLAGAASNTEAFF
len: 15; j_gene: TRBJ2-1; d_gene: TRBD2; v_gene: TRBV2; abundance: .; CDR3aa: CASRPLAGSYNEQFF
len: 17; j_gene: TRBJ2-7; d_gene: TRBD2; v_gene: TRBV19; abundance: .; CDR3aa: CASSHLRRSGSRHEQYF
len: 16; j_gene: TRBJ1-5; d_gene: .; v_gene: TRBV4-1; abundance: .; CDR3aa: CASSQEEGASNQPQHF
len: 17; j_gene: TRBJ2-5; d_gene: TRBD2; v_gene: TRBV7-3; abundance: few; CDR3aa: CASSLMASGGPQETQYF
len: 15; j_gene: TRBJ2-5; d_gene: TRBD2; v_gene: TRBV2; abundance: .; CDR3aa: CASSERTSDGETQYF
len: 12; j_gene: TRBJ1-1; d_gene: .; v_gene: TRBV30; abundance: .; CDR3aa: CAWSQEGTEAFF
len: 14; j_gene: TRBJ2-7; d_gene: .; v_gene: TRBV7-5; abundance: .; CDR3aa: CARSLGHSPSEQYF
len: 11; j_gene: TRBJ2-7; d_gene: .; v_gene: TRBV30; abundance: once; CDR3aa: CAWGGRGVPEF
len: 15; j_gene: TRBJ2-6; d_gene: .; v_gene: TRBV6-4; abundance: .; CDR3aa: CASSFDTSGANVLTF
len: 15; j_gene: TRBJ1-1; d_gene: .; v_gene: TRBV19; abundance: .; CDR3aa: CASSRGPGMNTEAFF
len: 14; j_gene: TRBJ1-1; d_gene: .; v_gene: TRBV6-1; abundance: .; CDR3aa: CASSDRSSNTEAFF
len: 13; j_gene: TRBJ1-1; d_gene: .; v_gene: TRBV6-6; abundance: few; CDR3aa: CASSTGKGTEAFF
len: 16; j_gene: TRBJ2-5; d_gene: .; v_gene: TRBV5-1; abundance: .; CDR3aa: CASSLNGWVMKETQYF
len: 16; j_gene: TRBJ2-2; d_gene: .; v_gene: TRBV21-1; abundance: once; CDR3aa: CATWTSGVLNTGELFF
len: 17; j_gene: TRBJ2-5; d_gene: .; v_gene: TRBV7-6; abundance: .; CDR3aa: CASSLLSASRVRETQYF
len: 18; j_gene: TRBJ2-3; d_gene: .; v_gene: TRBV11-2; abundance: .; CDR3aa: CASSLAPPQGGYTDTQYF
len: 12; j_gene: TRBJ2-1; d_gene: .; v_gene: TRBV5-1; abundance: .; CDR3aa: CASSFSGDEQFF
len: 14; j_gene: TRBJ1-2; d_gene: .; v_gene: TRBV11-2; abundance: .; CDR3aa: CASRHNKGAPGYTF
len: 13; j_gene: TRBJ1-1; d_gene: .; v_gene: TRBV27; abundance: .; CDR3aa: CASRVGEHTEAFF
len: 12; j_gene: TRBJ1-1; d_gene: .; v_gene: TRBV27; abundance: .; CDR3aa: CASTLRNTEAFF
len: 15; j_gene: TRBJ2-7; d_gene: .; v_gene: TRBV28; abundance: .; CDR3aa: CASSRGQGTPYEQYF
len: 16; j_gene: TRBJ2-2; d_gene: .; v_gene: TRBV7-6; abundance: .; CDR3aa: CASSSQIITNTGELFF
len: 13; j_gene: TRBJ1-1; d_gene: .; v_gene: TRBV19; abundance: .; CDR3aa: CASGRGLNTEAFF
len: 15; j_gene: TRBJ1-5; d_gene: .; v_gene: TRBV28; abundance: .; CDR3aa: CASMNSGTRNQPQHF
len: 13; j_gene: TRBJ1-2; d_gene: .; v_gene: TRBV9; abundance: few; CDR3aa: CASSRDNNYGYTF
len: 15; j_gene: TRBJ2-7; d_gene: TRBD2; v_gene: TRBV2; abundance: .; CDR3aa: CASNFPGGLSYEQYF
len: 13; j_gene: TRBJ2-5; d_gene: .; v_gene: TRBV7-3; abundance: .; CDR3aa: CASSLGSKETQYF
len: 14; j_gene: TRBJ1-5; d_gene: .; v_gene: TRBV30; abundance: few; CDR3aa: CAWSDQGLGQPQHF
len: 19; j_gene: TRBJ2-7; d_gene: .; v_gene: TRBV14; abundance: .; CDR3aa: CASSLRNGGRRAPSYEQYF
len: 15; j_gene: TRBJ2-7; d_gene: .; v_gene: TRBV5-1; abundance: once; CDR3aa: CASSNLVSPGGEQYF
len: 13; j_gene: TRBJ1-2; d_gene: .; v_gene: TRBV19; abundance: .; CDR3aa: CASSTRANYGYTF
len: 14; j_gene: TRBJ1-2; d_gene: .; v_gene: TRBV11-2; abundance: .; CDR3aa: CASSLPGLGYGYTF
len: 14; j_gene: TRBJ2-1; d_gene: TRBD2; v_gene: TRBV5-4; abundance: .; CDR3aa: CASSSSGGASEQFF
len: 19; j_gene: TRBJ2-3; d_gene: TRBD2; v_gene: TRBV15; abundance: .; CDR3aa: CATSRDATGGPSSTDTQYF
len: 14; j_gene: TRBJ1-1; d_gene: .; v_gene: TRBV7-3; abundance: .; CDR3aa: CASSLRTANTEAFF
len: 13; j_gene: TRBJ1-2; d_gene: .; v_gene: TRBV9; abundance: .; CDR3aa: CASSARAGTGYTF
len: 15; j_gene: TRBJ1-2; d_gene: TRBD1; v_gene: TRBV11-3; abundance: .; CDR3aa: CASRKDRAGNYGYTF